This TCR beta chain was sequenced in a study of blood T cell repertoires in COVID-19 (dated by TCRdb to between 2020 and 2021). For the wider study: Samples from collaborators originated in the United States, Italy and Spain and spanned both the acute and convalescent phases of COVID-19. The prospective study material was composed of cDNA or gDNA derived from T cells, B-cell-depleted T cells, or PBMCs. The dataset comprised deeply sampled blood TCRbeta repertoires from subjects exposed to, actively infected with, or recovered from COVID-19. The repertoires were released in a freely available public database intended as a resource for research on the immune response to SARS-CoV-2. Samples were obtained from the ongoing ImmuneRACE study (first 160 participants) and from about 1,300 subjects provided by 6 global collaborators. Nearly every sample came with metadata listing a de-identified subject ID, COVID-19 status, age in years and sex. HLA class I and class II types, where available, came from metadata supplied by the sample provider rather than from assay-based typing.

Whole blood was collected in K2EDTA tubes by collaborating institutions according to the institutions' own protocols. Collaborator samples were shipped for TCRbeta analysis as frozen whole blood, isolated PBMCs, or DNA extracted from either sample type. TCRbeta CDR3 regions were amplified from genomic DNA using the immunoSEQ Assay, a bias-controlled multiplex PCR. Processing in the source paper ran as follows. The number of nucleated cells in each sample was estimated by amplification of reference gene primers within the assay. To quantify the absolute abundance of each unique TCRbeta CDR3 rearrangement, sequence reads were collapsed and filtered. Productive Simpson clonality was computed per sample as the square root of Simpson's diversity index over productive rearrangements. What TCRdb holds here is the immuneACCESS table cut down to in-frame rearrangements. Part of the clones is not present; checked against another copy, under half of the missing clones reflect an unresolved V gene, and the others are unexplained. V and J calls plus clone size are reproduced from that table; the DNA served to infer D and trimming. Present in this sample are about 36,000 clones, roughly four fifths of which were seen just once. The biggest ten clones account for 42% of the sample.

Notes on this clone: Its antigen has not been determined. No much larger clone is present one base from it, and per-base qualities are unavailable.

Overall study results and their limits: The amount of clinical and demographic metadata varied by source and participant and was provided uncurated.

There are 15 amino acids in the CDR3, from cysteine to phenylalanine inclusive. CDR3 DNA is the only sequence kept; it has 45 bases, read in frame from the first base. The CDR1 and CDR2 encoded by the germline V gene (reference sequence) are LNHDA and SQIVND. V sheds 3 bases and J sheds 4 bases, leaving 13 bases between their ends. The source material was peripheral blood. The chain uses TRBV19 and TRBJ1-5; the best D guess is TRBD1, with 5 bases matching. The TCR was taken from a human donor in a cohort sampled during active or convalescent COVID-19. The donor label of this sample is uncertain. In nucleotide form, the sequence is TGTGCCAGTAGTATGGGGCAGGGTTCGAATCAGCCCCAGCATTTT. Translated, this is CASSMGQGSNQPQHF.